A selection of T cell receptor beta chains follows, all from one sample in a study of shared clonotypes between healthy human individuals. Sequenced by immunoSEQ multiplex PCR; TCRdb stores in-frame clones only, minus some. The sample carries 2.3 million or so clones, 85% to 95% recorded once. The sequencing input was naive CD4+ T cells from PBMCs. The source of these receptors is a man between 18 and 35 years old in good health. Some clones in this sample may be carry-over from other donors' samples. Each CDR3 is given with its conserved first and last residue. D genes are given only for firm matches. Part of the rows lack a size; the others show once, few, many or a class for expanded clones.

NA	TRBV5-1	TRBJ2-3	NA	CASSLAGATQYF
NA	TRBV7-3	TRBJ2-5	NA	CASSLVRTETQYF
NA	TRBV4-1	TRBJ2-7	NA	CASSPEPLASANFGGEQYF
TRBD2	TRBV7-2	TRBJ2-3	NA	CASSFRRESTDTQYF
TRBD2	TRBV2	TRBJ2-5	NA	CASSGGLAGGETQYF
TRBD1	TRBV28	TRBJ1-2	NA	CASRWQGAPGYTF
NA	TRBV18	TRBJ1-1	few	CASSSRGGDEAFF
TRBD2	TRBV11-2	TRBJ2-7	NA	CASSLTSGSEEQYF
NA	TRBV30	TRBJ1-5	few	CAWAAVNSNQPQHF
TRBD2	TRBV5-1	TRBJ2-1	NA	CASSEVGAGAYNEQFF
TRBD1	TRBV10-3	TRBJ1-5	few	CAISESRTGTYQPQHF
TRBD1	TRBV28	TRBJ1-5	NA	CASKQGGDQPQHF
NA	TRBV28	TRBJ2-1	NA	CASSSAGGVDEQFF
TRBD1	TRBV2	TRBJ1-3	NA	CASSIDRGILGNTIYF
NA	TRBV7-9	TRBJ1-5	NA	CASSPQGQNQPQHF